This T cell receptor beta chain comes out of a study of blood T cell repertoires in COVID-19. Study-level background: From the United States, Italy and Spain came samples of acute and convalescent COVID-19. The cDNA or gDNA used as material had been derived from T cells, B-cell-depleted T cells, or PBMCs.

Original analysis: Amplified reference gene primers provided the basis for estimating nucleated cell counts. The method was immunoSEQ multiplex PCR; TCRdb's version includes in-frame clones alone and lacks a portion of them. The DNA gave D and trimming, while V, J and clone size come from that table. Of some 48,000 clones listed, approximately 84% are singletons. Germline V gives CDR1 MNHEY, CDR2 SMNVEV (reference sequence). V was trimmed by 1 base and J by 3 bases, leaving 17 bases between them. The CDR3 loop spans 17 amino acids. This chain uses TRBV27 with TRBJ2-3; D is possibly TRBD2 (6 bases). The sequence came from a man in his fifties with acute or convalescent COVID-19. The sample taken for sequencing was peripheral blood. CDR3 protein: CASSLLTGEFLTDTQYF. In DNA, the CDR3 is TGTGCCAGCAGTTTATTAACGGGGGAATTTTTAACAGATACGCAGTATTTT.